This T cell receptor beta chain was recovered during a study of post-analysis software for immune sequencing data. About the research overall: Relapsing-remitting, secondary progressive and progressive-relapsing forms made up the multiple sclerosis disease courses.

cDNA libraries of TCR beta carried unique molecular identifiers. Each batch of roughly 0.9 to 10 million T cells produced 500,000 to 600,000 cDNA molecules. TCRdb ran MiXCR on the PCR reads and lists one entry per CDR3 protein. Here the sample spans about 380,000 distinct CDR3 sequences, approximately 33% being singletons. Study-level findings and limits: Among roughly 5 TRBV segments more frequent in patients than controls were TRBV5-6, TRBV5-1 and TRBV20-1. Diversity measured as normalized Chao1 was significantly lower in multiple sclerosis patients than in controls. Samples from a shared batch, those prepared together, strongly co-clustered by F measure.

This clonotype was counted a few times. What it recognizes is unknown. This CDR3 is 13 amino acids long. Germline CDR1 is DFQATT and CDR2 is SNEGSKA (reference sequence). V lost 4 bases to trimming and J lost 1 base, with 8 bases between them. The sequenced sample was blood. The sequence was obtained from a girl under 18 with multiple sclerosis. The rearrangement uses TRBV20-1 and TRBJ2-1; weak D call: TRBD1 (6 bases). As DNA, the CDR3 is TGCAGTGCTACAGGGACATCCTACAATGAGCAGTTCTTC. Translation gives CSATGTSYNEQFF.